These 28 T cell receptor beta chains were all obtained from the same sample, sequenced in a study of cytomegalovirus exposure and HLA in healthy donors (dated by TCRdb to between 2016 and 2019). Receptor libraries were prepared by the immunoSEQ multiplex PCR assay. Held by TCRdb, this immuneACCESS table contains in-frame sequences only and omits some clones. Under half of the omission traces to an unresolved V gene where checked; the cause of the rest is unknown. This sample holds over 200,000 clones; around 87% were observed only once. In total, the top ten clones hold about 2% of the sample. Material: PBMCs. The receptors here all came from a woman younger than 30 in good health and CMV-seropositive.

V and J are TRBV9 and TRBJ1-1, with 9 bases matching TRBD1. Per the germline V gene, CDR1 is SGDLS and CDR2 is YYNGEE. The trim removed 5 bases at V and 1 base at J, leaving 9 bases unmatched. The CDR3 is 16 residues long. CDR3 amino acids: CASSTGQGGGNTEAFF. CDR3 DNA: TGTGCCAGCAGTACGGGACAGGGTGGTGGGAACACTGAAGCTTTCTTT.

The V call is TRBV13, the J call TRBJ2-1; 14 bases align to TRBD2. Germline V gene sequence: CDR1 PRHDT, CDR2 FYEKMQ (reference sequence). Trimming cost V 5 bases and J 7 bases; bases outside gene matches: 4. This CDR3 contains 15 residues. This chain's CDR3 is CASSGTSGRGNEQFF. Written as DNA, the CDR3 is TGTGCCAGCAGCGGGACTAGCGGGAGAGGAAATGAGCAGTTCTTC.

This chain uses TRBV19 with TRBJ2-1, with TRBD1 identical over 7 bases. The CDR3 spans 14 residues. The germline gives CDR1 LNHDA, CDR2 SQIVND (reference sequence). The V gene end was trimmed by 5 bases and the J gene end by 6 bases; junction bases not matched to a gene: 7. CDR3: CASSADRAVNEQFF. DNA of the CDR3: TGTGCCAGTAGTGCCGACAGGGCTGTCAATGAGCAGTTCTTC. The full variable domain, in which reference TRBV19 and TRBJ2-1 provide the parts outside the CDR3, is DGGITQSPKYLFRKEGQNVTLSCEQNLNHDAMYWYRQDPGQGLRLIYYSQIVNDFQKGDIAEGYSVSREKKESFPLTVTSAQKNPTAFYLCASSADRAVNEQFFGPGTRLTVL.

This sequence joins TRBV5-1 and TRBJ2-1; possible D gene TRBD2, 5 bases. V lost 0 bases and J lost 4, with 5 bases in between. The CDR3 has 13 residues. Germline V CDR1 and CDR2: SGHRS, YFSETQ. This CDR3 reads CASSLVAYNEQFF. CDR3 in DNA: TGCGCCAGCAGCTTGGTAGCGTACAATGAGCAGTTCTTC. Looking up the rest from reference TRBV5-1 and TRBJ2-1 gives the full variable domain: KAGVTQTPRYLIKTRGQQVTLSCSPISGHRSVSWYQQTPGQGLQFLFEYFSETQRNKGNFPGRFSGRQFSNSRSEMNVSTLELGDSALYLCASSLVAYNEQFFGPGTRLTVL.

V gene TRBV5-1 combines with J gene TRBJ2-1, with TRBD2 as a possible D gene (5 bases). The CDR3 consists of 18 residues. Deletions cut 0 bases from V and 0 bases from J, with 16 bases between. The V gene's germline CDR1 is SGHRS and CDR2 YFSETQ. The DNA for the CDR3 is TGCGCCAGCAGCTTGGTGGGGTATGTGGGGAGCTCCTACAATGAGCAGTTCTTC. Amino acid sequence: CASSLVGYVGSSYNEQFF.

The chain has TRBV7-3 and TRBJ1-2; 10 nucleotides agree with TRBD1. Germline V gene lookup returns CDR1 SGHTA and CDR2 FQGTGA. The V segment lost 4 bases and the J segment 4 bases; nucleotides outside the gene matches: 6. The CDR3 extends over 15 amino acids. Written as DNA, the CDR3 is TGTGCCAGCAGCTCATCCGGGACAGGGGTCTATGGCTACACCTTC. Protein product: CASSSSGTGVYGYTF.

Comment on this clone: This CDR3 is also generated by other DNA sequences in the sample. The genes are TRBV27 and TRBJ1-1; maybe TRBD1 (5 bases). The V end was cut by 0 bases, the J end by 2 bases, with 7 bases between. The CDR3 length is 14 residues. Germline V gives CDR1 MNHEY, CDR2 SMNVEV (reference sequence). CDR3 loop: CASSLSTGNTEAFF. The CDR3, as DNA: TGTGCCAGCAGTTTATCAACAGGCAACACTGAAGCTTTCTTT.

V usage is TRBV29-1 and J usage is TRBJ1-2, with D tentatively TRBD1 (5 bases). The CDR3 has 16 residues. The ends were cut back, 4 bases at V and 4 bases at J, with 22 bases in the middle. CDR1 is SQVTM, CDR2 ANQGSEA, per germline. CDR3: CSVVPVRVNRAYGYTF. CDR3 coding DNA: TGCAGCGTTGTCCCGGTCAGGGTGAATCGGGCCTATGGCTACACCTTC.

This chain uses TRBV6-5 with TRBJ1-5, with TRBD1 matching 11 bases. J was trimmed by 8 bases and V by 6 bases; bases with no gene match: 9. The CDR3 sequence is 15 residues long. Germline values: CDR1 MNHEY, CDR2 SVGAGI. As DNA, the CDR3 is TGTGCCAGCAGCTCCGCGGACAGGGGGCATAAGCCCCAGCATTTT. This encodes CASSSADRGHKPQHF.

This sequence joins TRBV30 and TRBJ1-1; D is possibly TRBD1 (5 bases). The CDR3 runs 13 residues. The germline V and J ends were trimmed by 4 bases and 2 bases, with 11 bases remaining between them. Germline V CDR1 and CDR2: GTSNPN, SVGIG (reference sequence). The CDR3 DNA reads TGTGCCTGGACCCGACAGCCTAACACTGAAGCTTTCTTT. Its translation is CAWTRQPNTEAFF.

V usage is TRBV27 and J usage is TRBJ2-1; 10 nucleotides line up with TRBD2. Germline V gene sequence: CDR1 MNHEY, CDR2 SMNVEV (reference sequence). J gave up 2 bases and V 8 bases, and 6 bases lay outside the gene matches. The CDR3 is 15 residues long. CDR3 amino acids: CASVPLAGAYNEQFF. In DNA form, the CDR3 reads TGTGCCAGCGTCCCTCTAGCGGGGGCCTACAATGAGCAGTTCTTC.

The chain combines TRBV5-4 with TRBJ2-3; 9 bases map to TRBD2. V shed 4 bases and J 3 bases; nucleotides not matched to a gene: 6. The germline V gene has CDR1 SGHNT and CDR2 YYREEE (reference sequence). There are 15 residues in the CDR3. CDR3 amino acids: CASSPGLALTDTQYF. CDR3 bases: TGTGCCAGCAGCCCGGGACTAGCCTTGACAGATACGCAGTATTTT.

This chain joins TRBV28 and TRBJ1-2, with a possible D match to TRBD1 (6 bases). Trimming took 8 bases from V and 4 from J, leaving 11 bases between them. The CDR3 extends over 12 amino acids. Germline CDR1 MDHEN, CDR2 SYDVKM. This CDR3 reads CASARGSYGYTF. The CDR3 nucleotides read TGTGCCAGCGCCAGGGGAAGCTATGGCTACACCTTC.

The chain employs TRBV10-1 and TRBJ2-7; 8 positions match TRBD2. After removal of 3 bases from V and 5 bases from J, the junction contained 9 bases not matched to a gene. This CDR3 contains 15 residues. In germline, CDR1 is WNHNN, CDR2 SYGVQD (reference sequence). DNA of the CDR3: TGCGCCAGCAGTGAATTTCGGGAGGGCCTCAACGAGCAGTACTTC. Translated, it gives CASSEFREGLNEQYF.

V is TRBV4-1 and J is TRBJ1-1; no clear D gene. This CDR3 spans 15 amino acids. V lost 4 bases, J lost 1 base, and 13 bases lay in between. The V gene's germline CDR1 is MGHRA and CDR2 YSYEKL. The CDR3 region is CASSPLGRENTEAFF. CDR3 sequence (DNA): TGCGCCAGCAGCCCCCTAGGGAGGGAGAACACTGAAGCTTTCTTT.

V usage is TRBV28 and J usage is TRBJ2-7, with D perhaps TRBD1 (6 bases). The CDR3 sequence is 14 residues long. Deletions cut 7 bases from V and 3 bases from J, with 16 bases between. Germline CDR1 is MDHEN and CDR2 is SYDVKM. The CDR3 DNA sequence: TGTGCCAGCATCCTAGGGCAGGGGTTCTACGAGCAGTACTTC. This sequence encodes CASILGQGFYEQYF. Based on the CDR3 plus reference TRBV28 and TRBJ2-7, the full variable domain is DVKVTQSSRYLVKRTGEKVFLECVQDMDHENMFWYRQDPGLGLRLIYFSYDVKMKEKGDIPEGYSVSREKKERFSLILESASTNQTSMYLCASILGQGFYEQYFGPGTRLTVT.

V usage is TRBV30 and J usage is TRBJ2-1; 10 nucleotides align to TRBD2. Germline CDR1 reads GTSNPN; CDR2 reads SVGIG (reference sequence). With 2 bases clipped from V and 7 bases from J, the junction kept 2 bases outside the gene matches. This CDR3 spans 13 amino acids. CDR3 sequence (DNA): TGTGCCTGGAGTACTAGCGGGGAAAATGAGCAGTTCTTC. This translates into CAWSTSGENEQFF.

The V call is TRBV23-1, the J call TRBJ2-5; 7 bases agree with TRBD2. TRBV23-1 is flagged as an ORF with uncertain function. Losses at the gene ends were 3 bases for V and 5 bases for J; bases not matched to a gene: 12. This CDR3 contains 16 residues. The chain's CDR3 is CASSHPLGRVWETQYF. In nucleotides, the CDR3 is TGCGCCAGCAGTCATCCCTTGGGGAGGGTCTGGGAGACCCAGTACTTC.

CDR3 in amino acids: CASSGTSGKEVDTQYF. CDR3 DNA: TGCGCCAGCAGCGGGACTAGCGGGAAGGAGGTAGATACGCAGTATTTT. The chain recombines TRBV5-1 with TRBJ2-3, with 13 bases matching TRBD2. V was pared by 4 bases and J by 5 bases, with 7 bases of the junction left unmatched. Germline CDR1 reads SGHRS; CDR2 reads YFSETQ. The CDR3 totals 16 residues.

The rearrangement joins TRBV5-1 to TRBJ1-5; D might be TRBD1 (5 bases). This CDR3 is 14 amino acids long. V was trimmed by 4 bases and J by 10 bases, leaving 18 bases between them. The V gene's germline CDR1 is SGHRS and CDR2 YFSETQ. Here the CDR3 DNA reads TGCGCCAGCAGCATAACAGGAGATACGGGTCCCCAGCATTTT. Translation: CASSITGDTGPQHF.

As regards this clone: One junction end does not reproduce the germline sequence, and a read error may be involved. This chain joins TRBV7-7 and TRBJ2-1, with a weak D call TRBD1 (5 bases). Germline assignment: CDR1 SSHAT and CDR2 FNYEAQ (reference sequence). This CDR3 has 15 residues. CDR3: CASSLGRGSYNEQFF. DNA of the CDR3: TGTGCTAGCAGCTTAGGAAGGGGCTCCTACAATGAGCAGTTCTTC.

The V gene is TRBV19, the J gene TRBJ2-3; D might be TRBD2 (6 bases). The germline V and J ends were trimmed by 7 bases and 0 bases, with 11 bases remaining between them. Germline lookup yields CDR1 LNHDA and CDR2 SQIVND (reference sequence). This CDR3 spans 14 amino acids. The CDR3 DNA sequence: TGTGCCAGTAAGCCGGGAGCTAGCACAGATACGCAGTATTTT. Translated, it gives CASKPGASTDTQYF. The variable domain in full, with the rest retrieved from reference TRBV19 and TRBJ2-3, is DGGITQSPKYLFRKEGQNVTLSCEQNLNHDAMYWYRQDPGQGLRLIYYSQIVNDFQKGDIAEGYSVSREKKESFPLTVTSAQKNPTAFYLCASKPGASTDTQYFGPGTRLTVL.

The chain combines TRBV27 with TRBJ1-1, with 11 bases that match TRBD1. The V and J ends lost 5 bases and 6 bases, in that order; junction bases with no gene match: 8. Germline V gene sequence: CDR1 MNHEY, CDR2 SMNVEV (reference sequence). The CDR3 is 15 residues long. CDR3: CASSNLGQGVAEAFF. For the CDR3, the DNA is TGTGCCAGCAGTAACCTGGGACAGGGGGTCGCTGAAGCTTTCTTT.

The gene calls are TRBV28 and TRBJ1-3; tentatively, D is TRBD1 (5 bases). The CDR3 is 20 residues long. V was clipped by 2 bases and J by 0 bases, with 23 bases between them. In germline, CDR1 is MDHEN, CDR2 SYDVKM. The CDR3 DNA reads TGTGCCAGCAGTTTAGGTTTACGGTGGGTCAGGGCTAACTCTGGAAACACCATATATTTT. It translates to CASSLGLRWVRANSGNTIYF.

CDR3 bases: TGCGCCAGCAGCCAAGTAGCGGATACGCAGTATTTT. Residues: CASSQVADTQYF. The chain links TRBV4-1 to TRBJ2-3, with a possible D match to TRBD2 (5 bases). Germline V gene data show CDR1 as MGHRA and CDR2 as YSYEKL. The CDR3 sequence is 12 residues long. V lost 1 base and J 6 bases, leaving 5 bases between the germline ends.

J is TRBJ2-7 and V is TRBV27; the match to TRBD1 covers 7 bases. There are 12 residues in the CDR3. Trimming took 6 bases from V and 5 from J; bases not matched to a gene: 4. CDR1 MNHEY and CDR2 SMNVEV come from the germline V gene (reference sequence). CDR3 sequence reads: CASRLGQDEQYF. The CDR3 DNA is TGTGCCAGCAGACTCGGACAGGACGAGCAGTACTTC.

This chain links TRBV6-1 with TRBJ2-7; maybe TRBD2 (6 bases). Trimming took off 11 bases at V and 1 base at J, with 18 bases between the two ends. This CDR3 is built from 14 residues. Germline CDR1 is MNHNS and CDR2 is SASEGT. The CDR3 spells CASNRRVLSYEQYF. In DNA form, the CDR3 reads TGTGCCTCCAACAGGAGGGTACTATCCTACGAGCAGTACTTC.

In this sample, this clone turned up once. The V call is TRBV21-1, the J call TRBJ2-2; the listed D gene, TRBD2, was not tested against the DNA. TRBV21-1 is labeled a pseudogene. The CDR3 runs to 16 residues. The CDR3 loop is CARKGGAGDYTGELFF. In nucleotides, the CDR3 is TGTGCCAGAAAGGGGGGGGCAGGGGACTACACCGGGGAGCTGTTTTTT.